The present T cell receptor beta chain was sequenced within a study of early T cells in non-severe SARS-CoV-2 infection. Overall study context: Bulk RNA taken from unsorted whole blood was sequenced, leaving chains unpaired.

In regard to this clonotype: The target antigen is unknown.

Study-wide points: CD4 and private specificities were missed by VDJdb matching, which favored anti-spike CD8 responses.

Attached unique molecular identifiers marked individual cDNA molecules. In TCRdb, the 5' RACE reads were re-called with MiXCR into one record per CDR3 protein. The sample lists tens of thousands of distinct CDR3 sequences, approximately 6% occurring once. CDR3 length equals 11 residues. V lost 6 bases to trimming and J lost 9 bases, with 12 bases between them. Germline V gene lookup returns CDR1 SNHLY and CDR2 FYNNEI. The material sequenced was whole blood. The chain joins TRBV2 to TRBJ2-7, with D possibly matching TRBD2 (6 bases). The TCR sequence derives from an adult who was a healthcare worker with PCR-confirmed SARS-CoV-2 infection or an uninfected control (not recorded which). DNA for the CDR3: TGTGCCAGCAGAAGATGGAGGGGGCAGTACTTC. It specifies CASRRWRGQYF.